This T cell receptor (beta chain) was captured in a study of PD-L1 blockade in urothelial cancer. Study-wide background: Intravenous atezolizumab, 1,200 mg every 3 weeks, was begun by patients in about 2014. As for prior chemotherapy regimens, patients had received 0 to 3.

Worth noting for this clone: Its antigen is unknown.

Method: immunoSEQ multiplex PCR; TCRdb's copy keeps in-frame clones and lacks some. The table lists 30,000 or so clones, roughly nine tenths of them singletons. General observations from the study: For durable-benefit patients, tumor-associated blood clones expanded more at 3 weeks.

Trimming pared 2 bases from V and 2 bases from J, leaving 7 bases between. The CDR3 is 13 amino acids. Germline loops: CDR1 SGHRS, CDR2 YFSETQ. This sample's time point: peripheral blood 6 weeks after treatment start. This chain connects TRBV5-1 to TRBJ2-5, with a possible D match to TRBD2 (5 bases). This receptor was obtained from an elderly man with urothelial cancer. The starting material was PBMCs, obtained around atezolizumab (anti-PD-L1) treatment. The CDR3 loop reads CASSFTGQETQYF. CDR3 in DNA: TGCGCCAGCAGCTTTACGGGACAAGAGACCCAGTACTTC.